This record looks at one T cell receptor (beta chain) sequence and its context. With iRepertoire HTBI primers and Arm-PCR of CDR3 regions, TCR beta libraries were built. MiXCR, applied by TCRdb to the multiplex PCR reads, yields one record per CDR3 protein. Counted here are about half a million distinct CDR3 sequences, about 20% occurring once; the ten biggest clones make up over 10%. V dropped 1 base and J dropped 4; count of bases not matched to a gene: 1. This CDR3 region has 15 residues. The germline CDR1 and CDR2 sequences are KGHSH and LQKENI. This sample was taken from a study of regulatory T cells in long-lasting Graves disease. Time point in this sample: persistent/refractory GD, antithyroid drugs over 5 years with positive TRAb. Making the TCR library involved RNA that had been extracted from PBMCs.

The chain carries TRBV18 and TRBJ2-1; 10 nucleotides agree with TRBD1. Material: peripheral blood mononuclear cells (PBMCs), obtained when the disease was refractory, from a patient treated with antithyroid drugs. The clonotype was recovered from a female donor with Graves disease. In nucleotides, the CDR3 is TGTGCCAGCTCACCACGGACAGGGGGTTACAATGAGCAGTTCTTC. Amino acid sequence: CASSPRTGGYNEQFF.